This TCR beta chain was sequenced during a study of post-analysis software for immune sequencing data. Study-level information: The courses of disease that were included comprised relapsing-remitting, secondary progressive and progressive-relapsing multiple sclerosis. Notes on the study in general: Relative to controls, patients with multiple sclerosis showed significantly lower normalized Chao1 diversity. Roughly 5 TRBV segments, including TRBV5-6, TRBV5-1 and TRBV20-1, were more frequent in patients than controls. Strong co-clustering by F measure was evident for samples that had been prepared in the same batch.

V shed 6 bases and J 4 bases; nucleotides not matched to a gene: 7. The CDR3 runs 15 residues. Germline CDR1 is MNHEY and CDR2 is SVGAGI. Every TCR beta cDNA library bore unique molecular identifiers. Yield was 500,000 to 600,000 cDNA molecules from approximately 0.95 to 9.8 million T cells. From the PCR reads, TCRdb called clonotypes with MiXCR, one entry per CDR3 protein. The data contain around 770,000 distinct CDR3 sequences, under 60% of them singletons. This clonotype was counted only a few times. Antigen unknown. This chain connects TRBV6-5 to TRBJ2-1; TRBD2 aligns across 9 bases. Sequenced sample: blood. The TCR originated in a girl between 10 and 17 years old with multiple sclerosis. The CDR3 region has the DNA TGTGCCAGCAGATCTCTAGCGGGACGATACAATGAGCAGTTCTTC. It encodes CASRSLAGRYNEQFF.